The 21 T cell receptor beta chains below all came from one sample that was sequenced in a study of blood T cell repertoires in COVID-19. This table comes from immunoSEQ multiplex PCR, and its TCRdb copy is limited to in-frame clones, with some not included. The sample holds 250,000 to 300,000 clones; 88% are singletons and the top ten take 0.95% to 1%. Sample: peripheral blood. The receptors were gathered from a middle-aged woman who had recovered from COVID-19.

The chain combines TRBV7-9 with TRBJ2-3; D is possibly TRBD2 (6 bases). The CDR3 spans 13 residues. V was cut by 4 bases and J by 3 bases, with 8 bases left in between. Germline V gives CDR1 SEHNR, CDR2 FQNEAQ (reference sequence). This CDR3 reads CASSSAGTDTQYF. CDR3 coding DNA: TGTGCCAGCAGCTCGGCGGGAACAGATACGCAGTATTTT.

A single count supports this clone. The V call is TRBV6-6, the J call TRBJ1-1; 10 nucleotides align to TRBD1. V dropped 5 bases and J dropped 3; count of bases not matched to a gene: 6. CDR3 length: 15 amino acids. Germline V gene data show CDR1 as MNHNY and CDR2 as SVGAGI (reference sequence). CDR3 residues: CASSGRTGGHTEAFF. CDR3 coding DNA: TGTGCCAGCAGTGGCCGGACAGGGGGACACACTGAAGCTTTCTTT.

The chain employs TRBV19 and TRBJ2-4; tentative D call: TRBD1 (5 bases). Trimming took 6 bases from V and 4 from J, leaving 7 bases between them. This CDR3 comprises 12 residues. From germline, CDR1 is LNHDA and CDR2 SQIVND (reference sequence). The CDR3 DNA is TGTGCCAGTAGGGGGCAGAAAAACATTCAGTACTTC. Residues: CASRGQKNIQYF.

The chain links TRBV2 to TRBJ2-7; 10 nucleotides match TRBD2. The CDR3 sequence is 13 residues long. CDR1 and CDR2 (germline): SNHLY, FYNNEI. CDR3 residues: CASTPGGSGRVDV. Written as DNA, the CDR3 is TGTGCCAGCACCCCAGGGGGGAGCGGGAGGGTGGACGTC.

V usage is TRBV5-1 and J usage is TRBJ1-1; 10 bases match TRBD1. The junction had 5 bases not matched to a gene; V was cut back by 4 bases and J by 5 bases. This CDR3 comprises 14 residues. Germline CDR1 is SGHRS and CDR2 is YFSETQ. The CDR3 sequence is CASSPRTGGTEAFF. As DNA, the CDR3 is TGCGCCAGCAGCCCACGGACAGGGGGGACTGAAGCTTTCTTT.

This sequence joins TRBV7-9 and TRBJ1-4; 7 bases are shared with TRBD1. The CDR3 is 14 residues long. V shed 5 bases, J shed 2 bases, and the junction held 2 bases outside the gene matches. Germline CDR1 and CDR2: SEHNR and FQNEAQ (reference sequence). The CDR3 DNA reads as TGTGCCAGCAGCCTACAGGGGACTAATGAAAAACTGTTTTTT. This codes for CASSLQGTNEKLFF.

J is TRBJ1-4 and V is TRBV28; D possibly corresponds to TRBD1 (5 bases). The CDR3 runs 15 residues. The V and J ends lost 2 bases and 2 bases respectively, with 9 bases between them. Germline-derived CDR1 and CDR2 are MDHEN and SYDVKM. DNA for the CDR3: TGTGCCAGCAGTTTACCCTCAGGGACTAATGAAAAACTGTTTTTT. Translation: CASSLPSGTNEKLFF.

Written as DNA, the CDR3 is TGCAGCGCCGGGGGGCACCCGAACACTGAAGCTTTCTTT. It specifies CSAGGHPNTEAFF. This chain links TRBV29-1 with TRBJ1-1; weak D call: TRBD1 (6 bases). The CDR3 contains 13 residues. The V gene lost 7 bases and the J gene lost 1 base, with 13 bases spanning the gap. Germline V gene lookup returns CDR1 SQVTM and CDR2 ANQGSEA.

The chain is built from TRBV5-1 and TRBJ1-2; possibly TRBD1 for D (5 bases). The CDR3 is 14 residues long. The germline V gene encodes CDR1 SGHRS and CDR2 YFSETQ. V was trimmed by 4 bases and J by 0 bases, leaving 10 bases between them. For the CDR3, the DNA is TGCGCCAGCAGCCCCCGACAGCCTAACTATGGCTACACCTTC. Its translation: CASSPRQPNYGYTF.

This chain connects TRBV19 to TRBJ2-6, with TRBD2 matching over 12 bases. Germline V gene lookup returns CDR1 LNHDA and CDR2 SQIVND (reference sequence). This CDR3 region has 22 residues. The trim removed 3 bases at V and 1 base at J, leaving 16 bases unmatched. This CDR3 reads CASSIGANHPSGRASGANVLTF. The CDR3 bases are TGTGCCAGTAGTATCGGGGCCAACCACCCTAGCGGGAGGGCTTCTGGGGCCAACGTCCTGACTTTC.

This clone was seen just once. This chain connects TRBV19 to TRBJ2-2, with 14 bases matching TRBD2. This CDR3 spans 17 amino acids. Germline loops: CDR1 LNHDA, CDR2 SQIVND (reference sequence). Trimming at V came to 2 bases and at J to 8 bases, leaving 7 bases not matched to a gene. Written as DNA, the CDR3 is TGTGCCAGTAGTATATTCGGGACTAGCGGGAGAGGGGGGGAGCTGTTTTTT. This translates into CASSIFGTSGRGGELFF.

This rearrangement joins TRBV12-3 or TRBV12-4 to TRBJ1-5; D may be TRBD1 (5 bases). This CDR3 spans 13 amino acids. V was clipped by 7 bases and J by 11 bases, with 18 bases between them. CDR3 in amino acids: CASKGARHWAQHF. CDR3 DNA: TGTGCCAGCAAAGGGGCCCGGCACTGGGCCCAGCATTTT.

CDR3 protein: CASSPRTATNEKLFF. CDR3 in DNA: TGTGCCAGCAGCCCTCGGACAGCAACTAATGAAAAACTGTTTTTT. The V call is TRBV11-3, the J call TRBJ1-4; the D gene is possibly TRBD1 (6 bases). The length of the CDR3 is 15 residues. Germline V gene lookup returns CDR1 SGHNT and CDR2 YENEEA. Trimming shortened V by 5 bases and J by 0 bases, and 10 bases separated the two germline ends.

This sequence joins TRBV14 and TRBJ1-2; 11 bases align to TRBD1. V lost 2 bases and J lost 6; bases outside the gene matches: 8. CDR3 length equals 16 residues. CDR1 is SGHDN and CDR2 is FVKESK in the germline V gene. The CDR3 DNA follows: TGTGCCAGCAGCCAATACCGGGACAGGGGGTCGAATGGCTACACCTTC. The encoded protein is CASSQYRDRGSNGYTF.

The chain has TRBV9 and TRBJ2-5; 8 bases align to TRBD1. V was pared by 0 bases and J by 4 bases, with 5 bases of the junction left unmatched. The CDR3 covers 15 residues. Germline CDR1 reads SGDLS; CDR2 reads YYNGEE. Written as DNA, the CDR3 is TGTGCCAGCAGCGTAGCAGGGGGCCAAAGAGAGACCCAGTACTTC. The encoded protein is CASSVAGGQRETQYF. Full variable domain (remainder filled in from reference TRBV9 and TRBJ2-5): DSGVTQTPKHLITATGQRVTLRCSPRSGDLSVYWYQQSLDQGLQFLIQYYNGEERAKGNILERFSAQQFPDLHSELNLSSLELGDSALYFCASSVAGGQRETQYFGPGTRLLVL.

V gene TRBV9 combines with J gene TRBJ2-1; 7 nucleotides agree with TRBD2. The germline CDR1 and CDR2 sequences are SGDLS and YYNGEE. There are 16 residues in the CDR3. J gave up 4 bases and V 4 bases, and 11 bases lay outside the gene matches. The CDR3 nucleotides read TGTGCCAGCAGCCCATATAGCCTGGGGGGGTACAATGAGCAGTTCTTC. Encoded protein: CASSPYSLGGYNEQFF.

This clone was found once. This chain connects TRBV2 to TRBJ1-3, with unresolved D. V was clipped by 2 bases and J by 7 bases, with 15 bases between them. The CDR3 is made up of 15 amino acids. Germline CDR1 reads SNHLY; CDR2 reads FYNNEI. The CDR3 DNA follows: TGTGCCAGCAGTGAATGGGAGGGTCCCGGGAACACCATATATTTT. This gives the protein CASSEWEGPGNTIYF. Together with reference TRBV2 and TRBJ1-3, the CDR3 gives the full variable domain: EPEVTQTPSHQVTQMGQEVILRCVPISNHLYFYWYRQILGQKVEFLVSFYNNEISEKSEIFDDQFSVERPDGSNFTLKIRSTKLEDSAMYFCASSEWEGPGNTIYFGEGSWLTVV.

V usage is TRBV10-3 and J usage is TRBJ1-1, with 8 bases aligning to TRBD1. The germline V gene encodes CDR1 ENHRY and CDR2 SYGVKD. The length of the CDR3 is 15 residues. The ends lost 10 bases at V and 0 bases at J; junction bases unmatched: 10. The CDR3 region has the DNA TGTGCCACCCGAGGCAGGGGGCTAGTGAACACTGAAGCTTTCTTT. Encoded protein: CATRGRGLVNTEAFF.

V is TRBV6-5 and J is TRBJ1-2; D is uncertain. Germline CDR1 MNHEY, CDR2 SVGAGI. Deletions cut 6 bases from V and 7 bases from J, with 18 bases between. The CDR3 sequence is 14 residues long. The DNA for the CDR3 is TGTGCCAGCAGCCCCGGGCCCCCCGCGGGTGGCTACACCTTC. Its protein is CASSPGPPAGGYTF.

The rearrangement links TRBV4-3 to TRBJ1-5; D gene unclear. V lost 4 bases to trimming and J lost 9 bases, with 13 bases between them. Germline V gives CDR1 LGHNA, CDR2 YSLEER. The CDR3 spans 13 residues. The CDR3 loop is CASSPTVGRPQHF. The DNA of the CDR3 is TGCGCCAGCAGCCCGACGGTTGGGAGGCCCCAGCATTTT.

The chain combines TRBV6-9 with TRBJ2-7; the match to TRBD2 covers 7 bases. The V segment lost 0 bases and the J segment 0 bases; nucleotides outside the gene matches: 2. CDR1 is MNHGY and CDR2 is SVAAGI in the germline V gene. The CDR3 contains 15 residues. The DNA for the CDR3 is TGTGCCAGCAGTTATTCTCGGACTAGCTCCTACGAGCAGTACGTC. Protein sequence: CASSYSRTSSYEQYV.